This T cell receptor beta chain was obtained from a study of post-analysis software for immune sequencing data. In the study overall: Patients with relapsing-remitting, secondary progressive and progressive-relapsing multiple sclerosis courses were all represented. Points from the study as a whole: Strong same-batch co-clustering of samples appeared with F measure clustering. Versus controls, multiple sclerosis patients showed significantly lower diversity (normalized Chao1). Included in a set of several TRBV segments more frequent in patients than controls were TRBV5-6, TRBV5-1 and TRBV20-1.

The CDR3 spans 12 residues. The V end lost 5 bases, the J end lost 8 bases, and 9 bases lay between the germline ends. CDR1 is MNHNS, CDR2 SASEGT, per germline. The authors incorporated unique molecular identifiers into the TCR beta cDNA libraries. Each sample of about 1 to 10 million input T cells yielded around 500,000 cDNA molecules, so each molecule approximated one T cell. TCRdb re-analysed the PCR reads in MiXCR, keeping a single row per CDR3 protein. The sample comprises 600,000 to 700,000 distinct CDR3 sequences, around 60% of which are singletons, and roughly 10% rests with the top ten. About this clonotype: No antigen is known for it.

The rearrangement joins TRBV6-1 to TRBJ1-4; no firm D call. Sequencing was performed on blood. The sequence derives from a girl aged 2-10 years with multiple sclerosis. In DNA form, the CDR3 reads TGTGCCAGCAGTTCGGGTGACGAAAAACTGTTTTTT. Translating it yields CASSSGDEKLFF.